A selection of T cell receptor beta chains follows, all from one sample in a study of radiation and T cells in renal cell carcinoma. The protocol was immunoSEQ multiplex PCR, while the TCRdb copy is restricted to in-frame clones and leaves out a portion. The repertoire holds around 170,000 clones, with 88% as singletons. Sequences were derived from blood, sampled from a patient whose treatment included radiotherapy and nephrectomy. The receptor source for this set is a woman in her forties or fifties with renal cell carcinoma. The CDR3 runs from the conserved cysteine through the conserved F or W. Each record gives: D gene, V gene, J gene, clone size, CDR3 protein, CDR3 DNA. D genes are given only for firm matches. Clone size, where shown, is once, few, many, or a class for clones that have expanded.

NA	TRBV6-5	TRBJ1-1	NA	CASRPGQTNTEAFF	TGTGCCAGCAGGCCTGGACAGACTAACACTGAAGCTTTCTTT
NA	TRBV7-2	TRBJ1-2	NA	CASSLHGTPINYGYTF	TGTGCCAGCAGCTTACATGGCACGCCGATTAACTATGGCTACACCTTC
TRBD1	TRBV6-6	TRBJ1-2	NA	CASSYSGTGDLYGYTF	TGTGCCAGCAGTTACTCTGGGACAGGGGACCTCTATGGCTACACCTTC
NA	TRBV18	TRBJ1-4	NA	CASSPRRGNNEKLFF	TGTGCCAGCTCACCCCGGCGGGGGAATAATGAAAAACTGTTTTTT
NA	TRBV18	TRBJ2-4	NA	CASSPPSASNIQYF	TGTGCCAGCTCACCACCGTCAGCCTCTAACATTCAGTACTTC
TRBD1	TRBV2	TRBJ1-6	NA	CASNPDRGLDSPLHF	TGTGCCAGCAACCCGGACAGGGGGCTAGATTCACCCCTCCACTTT
NA	TRBV29-1	TRBJ1-4	NA	CSVDQGFNEKLFF	TGCAGCGTTGACCAGGGCTTTAATGAAAAACTGTTTTTT
NA	TRBV20-1	TRBJ2-4	NA	CSGSGPNIQYF	TGCAGTGGATCCGGGCCGAACATTCAGTACTTC
NA	TRBV4-1	TRBJ1-6	once	CASSPLRAASSPLHF	TGCGCCAGCAGCCCTTTAAGGGCCGCGAGCTCACCCCTCCACTTT
TRBD1	TRBV30	TRBJ1-1	NA	CAWSGYRGWNTEAFF	TGTGCCTGGAGTGGGTACAGGGGCTGGAACACTGAAGCTTTCTTT
NA	TRBV7-2	TRBJ2-4	NA	CASSPPTENIQYF	TGTGCCAGCAGCCCCCCGACAGAAAACATTCAGTACTTC
NA	TRBV7-2	TRBJ2-2	NA	CASSFGGSGGELFF	TGTGCCAGCAGCTTTGGAGGGAGCGGCGGGGAGCTGTTTTTT
TRBD1	TRBV29-1	TRBJ1-2	NA	CSAGQGMGGGYTF	TGCAGCGCTGGACAGGGGATGGGAGGTGGCTACACCTTC
TRBD1	TRBV7-9	TRBJ1-1	NA	CASRKDREVWENTEAFF	TGTGCCAGCAGAAAGGACAGGGAGGTGTGGGAAAACACTGAAGCTTTCTTT
TRBD1	TRBV29-1	TRBJ1-1	NA	CSGQGLTEAFF	TGCAGCGGACAGGGTTTAACTGAAGCTTTCTTT
TRBD1	TRBV7-9	TRBJ1-6	NA	CASSANSGTGLSPLHF	TGTGCCAGCAGCGCCAATTCCGGGACAGGTCTTTCACCCCTCCACTTT
NA	TRBV30	TRBJ1-4	NA	CAWSPYEKLFF	TGTGCCTGGAGTCCGTATGAAAAACTGTTTTTT
NA	TRBV30	TRBJ1-1	few	CAWNRNTEAFF	TGTGCCTGGAACAGGAACACTGAAGCTTTCTTT
TRBD1	TRBV4-3	TRBJ1-5	few	CASSQERTGVQPQHF	TGCGCCAGCAGCCAAGAGCGGACAGGGGTTCAGCCCCAGCATTTT
TRBD1	TRBV6-6	TRBJ1-5	NA	CASSSGGNQPQHF	TGTGCCAGCAGTTCAGGGGGTAATCAGCCCCAGCATTTT
NA	TRBV6-1	TRBJ2-7	NA	CASSEATYEQYF	TGTGCCAGCAGTGAGGCTACATACGAGCAGTACTTC
NA	TRBV5-6	TRBJ2-7	NA	CASSSTNYEQYF	TGTGCCAGCAGCTCCACGAACTACGAGCAGTACTTC
TRBD1	TRBV11-2	TRBJ2-2	NA	CARSQQGAGELFF	TGTGCCCGCAGCCAGCAGGGGGCCGGGGAGCTGTTTTTT
NA	TRBV5-1	TRBJ2-7	NA	CASSSQQGRREQYF	TGCGCCAGCAGCTCCCAACAGGGACGTCGGGAGCAGTACTTC
TRBD1	TRBV5-1	TRBJ2-7	NA	CASSDRDRPREQYF	TGCGCCAGCAGCGACCGGGACAGGCCACGCGAGCAGTACTTC
NA	TRBV5-6	TRBJ1-4	NA	CASSLDRTTNEKLFF	TGTGCCAGCAGCTTGGACCGAACAACTAATGAAAAACTGTTTTTT
NA	TRBV5-5	TRBJ1-2	NA	CASSRTRDGTNYGYTF	TGTGCCAGCAGCCGGACCCGGGACGGAACTAACTATGGCTACACCTTC
NA	TRBV5-1	TRBJ1-3	NA	CASSLTDVVPGNTIYF	TGCGCCAGCAGCTTAACCGACGTGGTACCTGGAAACACCATATATTTT
NA	TRBV29-1	TRBJ2-3	NA	CSVEVPDGFF	TGCAGCGTTGAAGTACCCGATGGGTTTTTT
NA	TRBV25-1	TRBJ1-6	NA	CASRKGFAYNSPLHF	TGTGCCAGCAGAAAGGGATTCGCCTATAATTCACCCCTCCACTTT
NA	TRBV2	TRBJ2-4	NA	CASTQLLAKNIQYF	TGTGCCAGCACGCAACTTCTAGCCAAAAACATTCAGTACTTC
NA	TRBV7-2	TRBJ1-5	once	CASSPQGSNQPQHF	TGTGCCAGCAGCCCACAGGGAAGCAATCAGCCCCAGCATTTT
NA	TRBV19	TRBJ2-3	NA	CASSIAAGSTDTQYF	TGTGCCAGTAGTATTGCGGCGGGAAGCACAGATACGCAGTATTTT
NA	TRBV2	TRBJ2-3	NA	CASSVNRARTDTQYF	TGTGCCAGCAGTGTAAACAGGGCCCGCACAGATACGCAGTATTTT
NA	TRBV19	TRBJ2-6	NA	CASSPQTGLSGANVLTF	TGTGCCAGTAGTCCCCAGACAGGCCTCTCTGGGGCCAACGTCCTGACTTTC
TRBD1	TRBV5-6	TRBJ1-2	NA	CASSREQGVLGTYGYTF	TGTGCCAGCAGCCGGGAGCAGGGGGTACTCGGAACCTATGGCTACACCTTC
NA	TRBV19	TRBJ2-1	once	CASRGGNEQFF	TGTGCCAGTAGGGGGGGCAATGAGCAGTTCTTC
TRBD1	TRBV10-1	TRBJ2-3	NA	CASSGSSRTGPVGDTQYF	TGCGCCAGCAGTGGAAGCTCCCGGACAGGTCCCGTCGGAGATACGCAGTATTTT
NA	TRBV4-1	TRBJ1-1	NA	CASSQDRGLSKAEAFF	TGCGCCAGCAGCCAAGATCGGGGACTGTCTAAGGCTGAAGCTTTCTTT
NA	TRBV6-6	TRBJ1-2	NA	CASRNRDYGYTF	TGTGCCAGCAGAAACAGGGACTATGGCTACACCTTC
NA	TRBV9	TRBJ1-1	NA	CASSVTGRTEAFF	TGTGCCAGCAGCGTAACAGGGCGAACTGAAGCTTTCTTT
NA	TRBV5-8	TRBJ2-3	NA	CASSLRQALLTDTQYF	TGTGCCAGCAGCTTGAGGCAGGCGTTGCTCACGGATACGCAGTATTTT
TRBD1	TRBV7-2	TRBJ2-5	NA	CASSPGQGAQETQYF	TGTGCCAGCAGCCCCGGACAGGGGGCACAAGAGACCCAGTACTTC
NA	TRBV29-1	TRBJ1-2	NA	CSVDGQGPGYTF	TGCAGCGTTGATGGGCAGGGGCCTGGCTACACCTTC
NA	TRBV4-3	TRBJ1-2	NA	CASSQDGANYGYTF	TGCGCCAGCAGCCAAGATGGGGCCAACTATGGCTACACCTTC
TRBD1	TRBV19	TRBJ1-3	few	CASTLDRAGNTIYF	TGTGCCAGTACCCTCGACAGGGCCGGCAACACCATATATTTT
NA	TRBV29-1	TRBJ2-2	NA	CSVDLGRPGELFF	TGCAGCGTTGATCTGGGGCGTCCCGGGGAGCTGTTTTTT
NA	TRBV19	TRBJ1-5	NA	CASSAYRTYSNQPQHF	TGTGCCAGTAGTGCCTACAGGACCTATAGCAATCAGCCCCAGCATTTT
NA	TRBV19	TRBJ1-1	NA	CASSPIGMNTEAFF	TGTGCCAGTAGTCCCATCGGGATGAACACTGAAGCTTTCTTT